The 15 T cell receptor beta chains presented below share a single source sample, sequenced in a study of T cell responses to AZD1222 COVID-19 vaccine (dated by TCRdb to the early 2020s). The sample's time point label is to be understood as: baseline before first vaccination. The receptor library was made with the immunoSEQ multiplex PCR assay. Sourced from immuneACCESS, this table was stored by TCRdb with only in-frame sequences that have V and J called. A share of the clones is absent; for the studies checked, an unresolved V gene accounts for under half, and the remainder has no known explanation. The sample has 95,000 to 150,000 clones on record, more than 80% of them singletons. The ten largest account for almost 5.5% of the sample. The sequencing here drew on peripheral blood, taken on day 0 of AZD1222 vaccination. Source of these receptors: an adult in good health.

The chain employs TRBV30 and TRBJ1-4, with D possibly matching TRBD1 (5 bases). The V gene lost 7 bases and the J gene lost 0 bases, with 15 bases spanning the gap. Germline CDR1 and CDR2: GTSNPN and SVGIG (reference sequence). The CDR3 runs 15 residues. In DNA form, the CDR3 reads TGTGCCTTCTCCGGGGGACGCTCAACTAATGAAAAACTGTTTTTT. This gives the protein CAFSGGRSTNEKLFF.

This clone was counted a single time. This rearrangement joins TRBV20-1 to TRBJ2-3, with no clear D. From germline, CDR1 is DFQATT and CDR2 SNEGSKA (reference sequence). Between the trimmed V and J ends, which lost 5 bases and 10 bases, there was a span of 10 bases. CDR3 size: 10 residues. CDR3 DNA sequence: TGCAGTGCTGGGGTGGCCGCGCAGTATTTT. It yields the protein CSAGVAAQYF.

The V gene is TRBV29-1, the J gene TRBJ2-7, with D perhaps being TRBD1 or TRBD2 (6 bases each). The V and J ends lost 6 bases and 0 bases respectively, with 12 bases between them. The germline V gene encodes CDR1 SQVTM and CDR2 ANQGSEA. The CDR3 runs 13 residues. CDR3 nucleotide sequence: TGCAGCGTGCGGGACACGAGCTCCTACGAGCAGTACTTC. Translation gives CSVRDTSSYEQYF.

Written as DNA, the CDR3 is TGTGCCAGCAGCTTAGGGACTAGCGGGAGTAGTAGTGAGCAGTTCTTC. Residues: CASSLGTSGSSSEQFF. The V gene is TRBV11-3, the J gene TRBJ2-1; 13 bases match TRBD2. Germline V CDR1 and CDR2: SGHNT, YENEEA. There are 16 residues in the CDR3. The V and J ends lost 1 base and 9 bases, in that order; junction bases with no gene match: 6.

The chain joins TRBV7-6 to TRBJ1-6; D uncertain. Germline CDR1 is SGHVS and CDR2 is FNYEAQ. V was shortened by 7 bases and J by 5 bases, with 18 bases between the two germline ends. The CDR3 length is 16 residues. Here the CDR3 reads CASTLGPGIDNSPLHF. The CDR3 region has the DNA TGTGCCAGCACCCTCGGTCCGGGAATCGATAATTCACCCCTCCACTTT.

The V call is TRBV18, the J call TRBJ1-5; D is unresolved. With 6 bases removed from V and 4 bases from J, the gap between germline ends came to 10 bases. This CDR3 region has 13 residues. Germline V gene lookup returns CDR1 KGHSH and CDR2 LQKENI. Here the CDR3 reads CASSPDLNQPQHF. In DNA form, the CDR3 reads TGTGCCAGCTCTCCCGATCTAAATCAGCCCCAGCATTTT.

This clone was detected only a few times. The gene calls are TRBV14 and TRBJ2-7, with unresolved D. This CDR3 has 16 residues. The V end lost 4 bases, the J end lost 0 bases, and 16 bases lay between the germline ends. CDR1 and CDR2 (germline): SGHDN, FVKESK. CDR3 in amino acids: CASSLPLSDASYEQYF. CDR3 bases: TGTGCCAGCAGCCTTCCCCTCTCGGACGCCTCCTACGAGCAGTACTTC.

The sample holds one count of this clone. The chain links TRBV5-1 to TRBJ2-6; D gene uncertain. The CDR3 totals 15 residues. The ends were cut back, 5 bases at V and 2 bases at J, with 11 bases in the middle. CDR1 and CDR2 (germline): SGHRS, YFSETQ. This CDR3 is CASSLVSTGANVLTF. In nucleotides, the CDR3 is TGCGCCAGCAGTCTCGTATCTACTGGGGCCAACGTCCTGACTTTC.

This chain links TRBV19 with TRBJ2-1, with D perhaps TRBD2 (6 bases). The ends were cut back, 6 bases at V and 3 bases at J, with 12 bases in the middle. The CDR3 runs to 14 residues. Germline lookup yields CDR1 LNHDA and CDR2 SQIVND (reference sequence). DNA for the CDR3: TGTGCCAGTAGGGACGGGGGATTCTACAATGAGCAGTTCTTC. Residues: CASRDGGFYNEQFF.

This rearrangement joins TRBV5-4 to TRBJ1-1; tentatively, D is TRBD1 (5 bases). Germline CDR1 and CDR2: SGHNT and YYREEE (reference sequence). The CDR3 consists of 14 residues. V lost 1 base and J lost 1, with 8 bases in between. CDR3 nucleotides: TGTGCCAGCAGCTTGACAGGAACGAACACTGAAGCTTTCTTT. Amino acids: CASSLTGTNTEAFF.

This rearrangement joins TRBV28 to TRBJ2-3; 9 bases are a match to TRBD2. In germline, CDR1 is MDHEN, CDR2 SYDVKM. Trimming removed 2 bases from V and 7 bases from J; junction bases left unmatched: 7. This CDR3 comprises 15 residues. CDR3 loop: CASSLAGGPENTQYF. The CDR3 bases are TGTGCCAGCAGTTTAGCGGGAGGGCCGGAGAATACGCAGTATTTT.

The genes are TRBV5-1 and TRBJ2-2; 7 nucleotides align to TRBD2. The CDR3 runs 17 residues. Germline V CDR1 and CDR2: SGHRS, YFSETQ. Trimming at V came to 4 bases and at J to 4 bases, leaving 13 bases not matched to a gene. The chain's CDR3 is CASSPEDRGRATGELFF. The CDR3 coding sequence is TGCGCCAGCAGCCCGGAGGATCGGGGGAGGGCCACCGGGGAGCTGTTTTTT. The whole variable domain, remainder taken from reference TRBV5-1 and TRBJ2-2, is KAGVTQTPRYLIKTRGQQVTLSCSPISGHRSVSWYQQTPGQGLQFLFEYFSETQRNKGNFPGRFSGRQFSNSRSEMNVSTLELGDSALYLCASSPEDRGRATGELFFGEGSRLTVL.

This CDR3 is CASGLIWEERNNTF. CDR3 nucleotides: TGTGCTAGTGGTTTGATTTGGGAGGAGCGCAACAACACCTTC. The V gene is TRBV12-5, the J gene TRBJ1-2, with D hard to call. This CDR3 is built from 14 residues. Trimming cost V 2 bases and J 12 bases, with 19 bases left between them. CDR1 is LGHNT, CDR2 FRNRAP, per germline.

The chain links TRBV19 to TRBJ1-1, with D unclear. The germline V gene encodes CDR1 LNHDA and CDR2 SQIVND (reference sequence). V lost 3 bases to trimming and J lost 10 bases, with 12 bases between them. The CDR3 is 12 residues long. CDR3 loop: CASSIVRSPAFF. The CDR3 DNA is TGTGCCAGTAGTATCGTAAGGTCGCCAGCTTTCTTT.

The CDR3 region is CASLKGTSNTEAFF. CDR3 bases: TGTGCCAGCCTGAAAGGGACCTCGAACACTGAAGCTTTCTTT. This rearrangement joins TRBV6-6 to TRBJ1-1, with D tentatively TRBD1 (5 bases). The germline V gene has CDR1 MNHNY and CDR2 SVGAGI (reference sequence). The CDR3 sequence is 14 residues long. The V end lost 8 bases, the J end lost 1 base, and 14 bases lay between the germline ends.